Listed below are T cell receptor beta chains from one sample, sequenced in a study of Graves' ophthalmopathy and Graves' hyperthyroidism. TCRdb redid the calling of the multiplex PCR reads with MiXCR, one entry per CDR3 protein. The sample lists around 1,200,000 distinct CDR3 sequences; around a third were seen once. Sequenced sample: peripheral blood or thyroid tissue (not recorded which). These receptors originate from an adult man with Graves' hyperthyroidism. Both conserved end residues are part of each CDR3. D genes are given only for firm matches. Clone size is given for some rows only: seen once, a few or many times, or a class if the clone is expanded.

.	.	TRBV2	TRBJ2-7	CASIRCRGRPVGEQYF	TGTGCCAGCATAAGGTGCCGAGGGAGGCCCGTCGGTGAGCAGTACTTC
.	.	TRBV6-2/TRBV6-3	TRBJ2-7	CASSYGFGSEQYF	TGTGCCAGCAGTTACGGGTTCGGGAGCGAGCAGTACTTC
.	few	TRBV5-1	TRBJ1-1	CATGISMNTEAFF	TGCGCCACCGGGATCTCCATGAACACTGAAGCTTTCTTT
.	many	TRBV19	TRBJ1-1	CASSIRVESTEAFF	TGTGCCAGTAGTATCCGGGTGGAGAGCACTGAAGCTTTCTTT
.	few	TRBV6-5	TRBJ2-7	CASSYSSRGSYEQYF	TGTGCCAGCAGTTACTCGTCCAGGGGTTCCTACGAGCAGTACTTC
TRBD1	many	TRBV7-7	TRBJ2-2	CASSNRGIGELFF	TGTGCCAGCAGCAACAGGGGGATCGGGGAGCTGTTTTTT
TRBD1	many	TRBV9	TRBJ1-2	CASTPGQGNYGYTF	TGTGCCAGCACCCCAGGACAGGGTAACTATGGCTACACCTTC
TRBD1	.	TRBV7-2	TRBJ2-5	CASCSRGTETQYF	TGTGCCAGCTGTAGCAGGGGGACAGAGACCCAGTACTTC
.	many	TRBV20-1	TRBJ1-5	CSARGGRGLQPQHF	TGCAGTGCTAGAGGTGGTCGGGGTCTTCAGCCCCAGCATTTT
.	many	TRBV29-1	TRBJ1-2	CSVAHYPWTASNYGYTF	TGCAGCGTTGCGCATTACCCCTGGACAGCAAGCAACTATGGCTACACCTTC
.	.	TRBV7-2	TRBJ2-7	CASSSVLRRGSYEQYF	TGTGCCAGCAGCTCAGTCCTCCGTCGTGGTTCCTACGAGCAGTACTTC
.	many	TRBV4-3	TRBJ1-2	CASSQAGRNYGYTF	TGCGCCAGCAGCCAAGCTGGGAGAAACTATGGCTACACCTTC
.	few	TRBV15	TRBJ1-5	CATSKSNQPQHF	TGTGCCACCAGCAAAAGCAATCAGCCCCAGCATTTT
.	many	TRBV12-3/TRBV12-4	TRBJ2-7	CASSVLREQYF	TGTGCCAGCAGCGTACTCCGAGAGCAGTACTTC
TRBD1	.	TRBV2	TRBJ1-1	CASSQESVRGLTEAFF	TGTGCCAGCAGCCAAGAGTCGGTCAGGGGGCTCACTGAAGCTTTCTTT
TRBD1	.	TRBV10-3	TRBJ2-5	CAITRTGGETQYF	TGTGCCATCACAAGGACAGGGGGCGAGACCCAGTACTTC
.	few	TRBV7-9	TRBJ2-3	CASSLFPISDTQYF	TGTGCCAGCAGCTTATTCCCGATCTCAGATACGCAGTATTTT
.	many	TRBV12-3/TRBV12-4	TRBJ2-7	CASSLMVREQYF	TGTGCCAGCAGTTTAATGGTTCGCGAGCAGTACTTC
TRBD1	.	TRBV5-5	TRBJ2-7	CASSLTGTGYYEQYF	TGTGCCAGCAGCTTAACCGGGACAGGCTACTACGAGCAGTACTTC
.	.	TRBV20-1	TRBJ2-7	CSARPVLTLYEQYF	TGCAGTGCTAGACCCGTTCTAACACTCTACGAGCAGTACTTC
.	few	TRBV7-2	TRBJ1-5	CASSLFGRAGGINQPQHF	TGTGCCAGCAGCTTATTTGGCAGGGCTGGAGGGATCAATCAGCCCCAGCATTTT
.	many	TRBV15	TRBJ1-1	CATSREAGRGAFF	TGTGCCACCAGCAGAGAGGCTGGCAGGGGAGCTTTCTTT
.	few	TRBV7-2	TRBJ1-4	CASSPEPGATNEKLFF	TGTGCCAGCAGCCCAGAACCCGGGGCAACTAATGAAAAACTGTTTTTT
.	.	TRBV7-2	TRBJ2-5	CASTLGGRGTQYF	TGTGCCAGCACCCTAGGTGGGCGGGGGACCCAGTACTTC
.	many	TRBV9	TRBJ2-5	CTSSVGEETQYF	TGTACCAGCAGCGTAGGAGAAGAGACCCAGTACTTC
.	many	TRBV14	TRBJ1-6	CASSQNQGIHSPLHF	TGTGCCAGCAGCCAAAACCAGGGAATACATTCACCCCTCCACTTT
.	.	TRBV11-2	TRBJ1-6	CASSLRTLSPLHF	TGTGCCAGCAGCTTAAGGACTTTGTCACCCCTCCACTTT
TRBD1	once	TRBV28	TRBJ1-1	CASSLPQGGNEAFF	TGTGCCAGCAGTTTACCCCAGGGGGGCAATGAAGCTTTCTTT
.	many	TRBV7-9	TRBJ2-5	CASSPPSRGGETQYF	TGTGCCAGCAGCCCCCCCTCGCGCGGTGGTGAGACCCAGTACTTC
.	few	TRBV7-9	TRBJ1-1	CASSLPRVNTEAFF	TGTGCCAGCAGCTTACCCAGGGTGAACACTGAAGCTTTCTTT
TRBD1	many	TRBV20-1	TRBJ1-5	CSARLGQGLNQPQHF	TGCAGTGCTAGGCTGGGACAGGGCCTCAATCAGCCCCAGCATTTT
.	.	TRBV20-1	TRBJ2-5	CSAQRTRQETQYF	TGCAGTGCTCAACGGACCCGCCAAGAGACCCAGTACTTC
.	few	TRBV10-3	TRBJ2-5	CASSYIPETQYF	TGTGCCAGCAGTTATATTCCGGAGACCCAGTACTTC
TRBD2	many	TRBV7-9	TRBJ2-5	CASSSHPRGGRETQYF	TGTGCCAGCAGCTCCCACCCTCGGGGGGGTCGGGAGACCCAGTACTTC
TRBD1	many	TRBV19	TRBJ1-4	CATHRTGKYEKLFF	TGTGCCACCCACCGGACAGGCAAATATGAAAAACTGTTTTTT
TRBD2	few	TRBV20-1	TRBJ2-7	CSAKPTVGLAGGAEQYF	TGCAGTGCTAAACCGACCGTGGGACTAGCGGGGGGTGCGGAGCAGTACTTC
.	.	TRBV7-9	TRBJ2-2	CASAHGGRTGELFF	TGTGCCAGCGCCCATGGGGGTCGGACCGGGGAGCTGTTTTTT
.	many	TRBV15	TRBJ1-2	CATSRDGGLTGYTF	TGTGCCACCAGCAGAGATGGTGGACTGACTGGCTACACCTTC
TRBD1	.	TRBV24-1	TRBJ2-6	CATSAPGTGTEAF	TGTGCCACCAGTGCCCCCGGGACAGGCACTGAAGCTTTC
.	many	TRBV20-1	TRBJ2-5	CSARHSTQETQYF	TGCAGTGCTAGACACAGTACCCAAGAGACCCAGTACTTC
.	many	TRBV10-3	TRBJ1-1	CAITGAWGTEAFF	TGTGCCATCACGGGCGCCTGGGGAACTGAAGCTTTCTTT
TRBD1	.	TRBV5-6	TRBJ1-6	CASSSVSDRGWNSPLHF	TGTGCCAGCAGCTCTGTTTCAGACAGGGGATGGAATTCACCCCTCCACTTT
TRBD1	.	TRBV4-3	TRBJ1-1	CASSQTGGGNTEAFF	TGCGCCAGCAGCCAAACAGGGGGCGGGAACACTGAAGCTTTCTTT
TRBD2	.	TRBV11-2	TRBJ2-5	CASSSLAGGLVQETQYF	TGTGCCAGCAGCTCACTAGCGGGGGGGCTAGTCCAAGAGACCCAGTACTTC
.	few	TRBV2	TRBJ1-3	CATTPDSLSGNTIYF	TGTGCCACCACACCCGACAGTCTCTCTGGAAACACCATATATTTT
.	many	TRBV2	TRBJ2-7	CASSAGEDYEQYF	TGTGCCAGCAGTGCCGGGGAAGACTACGAGCAGTACTTC
TRBD1	few	TRBV7-2	TRBJ2-6	CASSSGQVANVLTF	TGTGCCAGCAGCTCAGGACAGGTGGCCAACGTCCTGACTTTC
TRBD1	.	TRBV7-9	TRBJ1-6	CASSDRATSNSPLHF	TGTGCCAGCAGCGACAGGGCCACCTCGAATTCACCCCTCCACTTT
.	.	TRBV29-1	TRBJ2-1	CSVRDTNLGHEQFF	TGCAGCGTTCGGGACACCAATCTTGGGCATGAGCAGTTCTTC
.	many	TRBV7-2	TRBJ2-7	CATLLVNGSYEQYF	TGTGCCACCCTGTTGGTGAATGGCTCCTACGAGCAGTACTTC
.	.	TRBV29-1	TRBJ2-3	CSANGDSTDTQYF	TGCAGCGCGAACGGGGACAGCACAGATACGCAGTATTTT
TRBD1	.	TRBV7-2	TRBJ2-7	CASSDSLRDRGLNEQYF	TGTGCCAGCAGCGACTCCCTCCGGGACAGGGGTTTGAACGAGCAGTACTTC
.	few	TRBV6-5	TRBJ2-6	CASSYSLQGSGANVLTF	TGTGCCAGCAGTTACTCTCTTCAGGGCTCTGGGGCCAACGTCCTGACTTTC
.	.	TRBV6-2/TRBV6-3	TRBJ2-7	CASGPGRQYF	TGTGCCAGCGGCCCCGGCAGGCAGTACTTC
TRBD2	.	TRBV20-1	TRBJ2-7	CSARGGTSGRPYEQYF	TGCAGTGCTAGGGGAGGGACTAGCGGGAGACCCTACGAGCAGTACTTC
.	many	TRBV5-4	TRBJ1-2	CASSFTGGHYGYTF	TGTGCCAGCAGCTTTACCGGAGGGCACTATGGCTACACCTTC
TRBD2	.	TRBV7-3	TRBJ2-7	CAGSPGAASGSSEQYF	TGTGCCGGCAGCCCCGGTGCGGCTAGCGGATCCTCCGAGCAGTACTTC
.	many	TRBV20-1	TRBJ1-2	CSALSSVRADYGYTF	TGCAGTGCTCTGAGTAGCGTCCGGGCCGACTATGGCTACACCTTC